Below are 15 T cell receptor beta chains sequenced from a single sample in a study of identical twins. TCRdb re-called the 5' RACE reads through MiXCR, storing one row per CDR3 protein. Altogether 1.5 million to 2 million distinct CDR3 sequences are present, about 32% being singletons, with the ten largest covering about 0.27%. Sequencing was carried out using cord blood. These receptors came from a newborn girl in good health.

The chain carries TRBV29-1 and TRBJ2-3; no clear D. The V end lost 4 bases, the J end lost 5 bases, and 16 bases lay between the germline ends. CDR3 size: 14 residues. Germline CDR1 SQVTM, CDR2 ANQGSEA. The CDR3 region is CSVARRLRVDTQYF. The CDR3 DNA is TGCAGCGTTGCCCGCCGTCTCCGGGTAGATACGCAGTATTTT.

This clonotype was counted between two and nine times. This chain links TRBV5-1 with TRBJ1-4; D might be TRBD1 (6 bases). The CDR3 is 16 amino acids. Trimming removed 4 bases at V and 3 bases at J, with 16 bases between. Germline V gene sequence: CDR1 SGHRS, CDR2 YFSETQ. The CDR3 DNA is TGCGCCAGCAGCCTCACAGGGTACGGATCTAATGAAAAACTGTTTTTT. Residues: CASSLTGYGSNEKLFF.

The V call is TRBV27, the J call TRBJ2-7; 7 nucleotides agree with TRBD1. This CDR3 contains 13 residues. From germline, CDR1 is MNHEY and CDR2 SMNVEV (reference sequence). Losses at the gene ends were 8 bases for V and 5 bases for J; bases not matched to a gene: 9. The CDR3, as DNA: TGTGCCAGCTCGACGGGACAGAGAGACGAGCAGTACTTC. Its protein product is CASSTGQRDEQYF.

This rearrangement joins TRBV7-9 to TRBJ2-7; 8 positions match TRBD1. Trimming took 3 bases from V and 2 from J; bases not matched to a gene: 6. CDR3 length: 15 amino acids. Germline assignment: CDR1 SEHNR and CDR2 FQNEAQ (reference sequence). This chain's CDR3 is CASSFGGTGAYEQYF. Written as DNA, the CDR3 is TGTGCCAGCAGCTTTGGTGGGACAGGCGCCTACGAGCAGTACTTC.

The CDR3 here is CASRIGAEAFF. The CDR3 DNA reads as TGTGCCAGCAGGATCGGGGCAGAAGCTTTCTTT. The genes are TRBV25-1 and TRBJ1-1; D might be TRBD1 (5 bases). V shed 6 bases and J shed 8 bases, with 10 bases lying between them. The CDR3 has 11 residues. CDR1 and CDR2 from the germline V gene are MGHDK and SYGVNS. Full variable domain (remainder filled in from reference TRBV25-1 and TRBJ1-1): EADIYQTPRYLVIGTGKKITLECSQTMGHDKMYWYQQDPGMELHLIHYSYGVNSTEKGDLSSESTVSRIRTEHFPLTLESARPSHTSQYLCASRIGAEAFFGQGTRLTVV.

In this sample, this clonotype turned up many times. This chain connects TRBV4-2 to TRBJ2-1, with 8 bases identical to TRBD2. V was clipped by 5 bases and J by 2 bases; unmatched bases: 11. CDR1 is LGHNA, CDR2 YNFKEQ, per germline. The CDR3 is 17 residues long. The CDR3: CASSYQGLLAAYNEQFF. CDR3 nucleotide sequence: TGTGCCAGCAGCTATCAGGGTTTACTAGCGGCCTACAATGAGCAGTTCTTC.

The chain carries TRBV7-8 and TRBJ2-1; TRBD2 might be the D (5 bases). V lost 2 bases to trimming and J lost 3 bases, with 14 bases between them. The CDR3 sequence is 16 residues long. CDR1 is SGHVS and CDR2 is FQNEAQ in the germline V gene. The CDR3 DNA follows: TGTGCCAGCAGCTTATTCCGGGAAAGCTACTACAATGAGCAGTTCTTC. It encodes CASSLFRESYYNEQFF.

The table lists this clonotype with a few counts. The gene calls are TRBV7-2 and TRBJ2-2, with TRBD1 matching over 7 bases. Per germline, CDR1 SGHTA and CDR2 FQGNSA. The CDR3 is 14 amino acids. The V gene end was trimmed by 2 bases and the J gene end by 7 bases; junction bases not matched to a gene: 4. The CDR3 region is CASSLMSGGGELFF. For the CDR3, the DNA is TGTGCCAGCAGCTTAATGTCAGGGGGCGGGGAGCTGTTTTTT.

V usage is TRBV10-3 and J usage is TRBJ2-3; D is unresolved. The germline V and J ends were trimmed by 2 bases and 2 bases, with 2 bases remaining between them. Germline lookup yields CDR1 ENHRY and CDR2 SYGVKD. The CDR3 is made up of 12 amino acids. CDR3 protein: CAISEHTDTQYF. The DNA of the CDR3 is TGTGCCATCAGTGAGCACACAGATACGCAGTATTTT.

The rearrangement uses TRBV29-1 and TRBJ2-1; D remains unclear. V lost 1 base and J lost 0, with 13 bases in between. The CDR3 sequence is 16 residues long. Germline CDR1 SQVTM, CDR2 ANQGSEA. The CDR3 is CSVEGRGDLSYNEQFF. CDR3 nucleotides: TGCAGCGTTGAAGGGAGAGGTGATCTCTCCTACAATGAGCAGTTCTTC.

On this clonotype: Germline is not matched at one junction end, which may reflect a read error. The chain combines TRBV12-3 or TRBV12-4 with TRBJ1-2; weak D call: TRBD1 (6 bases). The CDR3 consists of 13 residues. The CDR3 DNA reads TGTGTCAGCAGCCAACAGGGTTCCTATGGCTACACCTTC. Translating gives CVSSQQGSYGYTF.

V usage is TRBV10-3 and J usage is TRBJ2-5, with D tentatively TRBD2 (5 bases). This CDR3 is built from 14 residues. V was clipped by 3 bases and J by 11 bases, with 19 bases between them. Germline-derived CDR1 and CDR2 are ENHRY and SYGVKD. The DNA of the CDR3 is TGTGCCATCAGTGACCCCGGACTCTACAATGAGCAGTACTTC. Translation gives CAISDPGLYNEQYF.

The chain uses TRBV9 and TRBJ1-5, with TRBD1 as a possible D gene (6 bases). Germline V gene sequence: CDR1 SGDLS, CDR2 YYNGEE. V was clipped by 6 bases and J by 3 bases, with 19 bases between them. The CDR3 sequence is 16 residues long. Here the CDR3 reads CASTPGLGALNQPQHF. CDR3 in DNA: TGTGCCAGCACCCCGGGTTTGGGGGCTCTCAATCAGCCCCAGCATTTT. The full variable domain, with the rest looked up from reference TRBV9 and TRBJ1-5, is DSGVTQTPKHLITATGQRVTLRCSPRSGDLSVYWYQQSLDQGLQFLIQYYNGEERAKGNILERFSAQQFPDLHSELNLSSLELGDSALYFCASTPGLGALNQPQHFGDGTRLSIL.

CDR3 region: CASSLAPLTGGEYGYTF. The DNA of the CDR3 is TGCGCCAGCAGCTTGGCACCCCTAACAGGGGGTGAATATGGCTACACCTTC. The chain links TRBV5-1 to TRBJ1-2, with 8 bases that match TRBD1. Looked up from germline, CDR1 is SGHRS and CDR2 is YFSETQ. Germline trimming cut 0 bases from V and 5 bases from J; bases unmatched to any gene: 12. CDR3 length equals 17 residues.

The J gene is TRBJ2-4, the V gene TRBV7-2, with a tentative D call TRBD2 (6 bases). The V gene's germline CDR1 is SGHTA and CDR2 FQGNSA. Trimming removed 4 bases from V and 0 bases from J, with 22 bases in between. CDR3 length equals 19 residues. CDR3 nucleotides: TGTGCCAGCAGCTCCTTAGGGAGGCGGGCAGGCCTAGCCAAAAACATTCAGTACTTC. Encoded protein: CASSSLGRRAGLAKNIQYF.